What follows are 4 T cell receptor beta chains derived from one specimen sequenced in a study of monozygotic twins with inflammatory bowel disease (dated by TCRdb to between 2018 and 2021). To prepare the library, 5' RACE was applied. This sample was sequenced with an Illumina HiSeq 2500. TCRdb reprocessed the reads and assigns one entry to each CDR3 protein sequence, leaving out DNA. This sample's listing comprises roughly 320,000 distinct CDR3 sequences. 5.6% of the sample is taken by the ten largest. Sequences were obtained from blood. The receptors were sampled from a human donor with ulcerative colitis or Crohn's disease, or a healthy co-twin of an affected twin (not recorded which).

This rearrangement joins TRBV5-1 to TRBJ2-7; TCRdb returns TRBD2, unconfirmable since there is no DNA. This CDR3 is 14 amino acids long. The germline V gene encodes CDR1 SGHRS and CDR2 YFSETQ. CDR3: CASSLVGGGYEQYF.

This chain links TRBV29-1 with TRBJ1-6; the D gene TCRdb calls, TRBD1, cannot be checked with no DNA. Per the germline V gene, CDR1 is SQVTM and CDR2 is ANQGSEA. The CDR3 runs 13 residues. The CDR3 sequence: CSVSDSQNSPLHF.

The rearrangement joins TRBV6-5 to TRBJ1-2. Germline V gives CDR1 MNHEY, CDR2 SVGAGI. The CDR3 sequence is 15 residues long. The CDR3 here is CASSYSIQDNYGYTF.

The chain uses TRBV5-6 and TRBJ2-7. CDR1 and CDR2 from the germline V gene are SGHDT and YYEEEE. The CDR3 is 15 amino acids. The CDR3 spells CASSLLPGGSYEQYF.